This entry lists 27 T cell receptor beta chains sequenced from one sample in a study of T cells expressing NK-cell markers. TCRdb re-called the 5' RACE reads and shows each CDR3 protein once, DNA omitted. The sample data list about 440,000 distinct CDR3 sequences. Specimen: blood T cells: a sorted CD56 or NKG2C T cell subset, CD4+ or CD8+ T cells, or bulk PBMC T cells (not recorded which). The source is a woman between 18 and 75 years old in good health.

The V and J genes are TRBV12-3 or TRBV12-4 and TRBJ1-5. CDR3 size: 15 residues. The CDR3 protein is CASSFTIGTNQPQHF.

The chain recombines TRBV5-4 with TRBJ2-7; TCRdb designates TRBD1, a call that cannot be tested without DNA. Germline values: CDR1 SGHNT, CDR2 YYREEE (reference sequence). The CDR3 is made up of 14 amino acids. The CDR3 loop reads CASSSPGETYEQYF.

The CDR3 spells CASSLVRGSYNEQFF. The V gene is TRBV7-2, the J gene TRBJ2-1. There are 15 residues in the CDR3. Germline loops: CDR1 SGHTA, CDR2 FQGNSA.

This chain uses TRBV6-1 with TRBJ1-1. CDR3 size: 16 residues. CDR1 is MNHNS and CDR2 is SASEGT in the germline V gene. The CDR3 sequence is CASSPGQAPGDTEAFF.

This chain links TRBV13 with TRBJ2-2. The CDR3 is 14 residues long. Germline V gene lookup returns CDR1 PRHDT and CDR2 FYEKMQ (reference sequence). CDR3 residues: CASSLSVGTGELFF. The whole variable domain, remainder taken from reference TRBV13 and TRBJ2-2, is AAGVIQSPRHLIKEKRETATLKCYPIPRHDTVYWYQQGPGQDPQFLISFYEKMQSDKGSIPDRFSAQQFSDYHSELNMSSLELGDSALYFCASSLSVGTGELFFGEGSRLTVL.

The chain uses TRBV19 and TRBJ2-6. The germline V gene has CDR1 LNHDA and CDR2 SQIVND (reference sequence). The CDR3 contains 14 residues. The CDR3 is CATSMVSGANVLTF.

This CDR3 reads CASSLESGTGELFF. The chain is built from TRBV7-2 and TRBJ2-2. The CDR3 runs 14 residues. Germline assignment: CDR1 SGHTA and CDR2 FQGNSA.

The chain recombines TRBV4-2 with TRBJ1-1; TCRdb indicates TRBD1, and absent DNA this call remains unverified. Germline values: CDR1 LGHNA, CDR2 YNFKEQ. The CDR3 is 15 amino acids. The CDR3 loop is CASRGRDSEDTEAFF.

This chain uses TRBV2 with TRBJ2-1. CDR1 and CDR2 from the germline V gene are SNHLY and FYNNEI. The CDR3 totals 14 residues. CDR3 protein: CASGDGSFGNEQFF. Combining the CDR3 with reference TRBV2 and TRBJ2-1 gives the whole variable domain EPEVTQTPSHQVTQMGQEVILRCVPISNHLYFYWYRQILGQKVEFLVSFYNNEISEKSEIFDDQFSVERPDGSNFTLKIRSTKLEDSAMYFCASGDGSFGNEQFFGPGTRLTVL.

The chain is built from TRBV4-1 and TRBJ1-1; checking the TCRdb D call of TRBD1 is not possible without DNA. The CDR3 spans 15 residues. Germline lookup yields CDR1 MGHRA and CDR2 YSYEKL. CDR3 loop: CASSQGPYPRDEAFF.

The chain has TRBV20-1 and TRBJ2-7; the D call of TRBD1 rests on TCRdb alone, since no DNA is present to check it. The CDR3 is 15 residues long. The V gene's germline CDR1 is DFQATT and CDR2 SNEGSKA (reference sequence). The CDR3 sequence: CSGGDPGGESYEQYF.

The chain joins TRBV28 to TRBJ2-1; TCRdb calls TRBD1, which cannot be checked without DNA. Germline CDR1 is MDHEN and CDR2 is SYDVKM. This CDR3 is 15 amino acids long. The CDR3 is CASRGGAGSYNEQFF. The full variable domain, rest sourced from reference TRBV28 and TRBJ2-1, is DVKVTQSSRYLVKRTGEKVFLECVQDMDHENMFWYRQDPGLGLRLIYFSYDVKMKEKGDIPEGYSVSREKKERFSLILESASTNQTSMYLCASRGGAGSYNEQFFGPGTRLTVL.

This chain uses TRBV6-2 or TRBV6-3 with TRBJ2-3; TCRdb outputs TRBD2, but without DNA this stays unchecked. There are 15 residues in the CDR3. Per the germline V gene, CDR1 is MNHEY and CDR2 is SVGEGT. CDR3 amino acids: CASSLRTVATDTQYF.

The V call is TRBV4-2, the J call TRBJ2-2. CDR1 and CDR2 (germline): LGHNA, YNFKEQ. The CDR3 is 13 amino acids. CDR3 residues: CASSQDFAGELFF.

The chain carries TRBV30 and TRBJ1-6. CDR1 and CDR2 (germline): GTSNPN, SVGIG (reference sequence). CDR3 length equals 14 residues. The CDR3 loop is CACPGGTYNSPLHF.

CDR3 region: CASSAVPGQGTPGLFF. The genes are TRBV7-9 and TRBJ1-4; the TCRdb call, TRBD1, lacks DNA for checking. Germline CDR1 reads SEHNR; CDR2 reads FQNEAQ (reference sequence). This CDR3 is 16 amino acids long.

The rearrangement uses TRBV20-1 and TRBJ1-3; TCRdb names TRBD1, which stays unverified in the absence of DNA. Germline CDR1 and CDR2: DFQATT and SNEGSKA (reference sequence). CDR3 length: 16 residues. CDR3 region: CSARSARGTAGDTIYF.

The rearrangement links TRBV5-1 to TRBJ1-2. Germline V gene data show CDR1 as SGHRS and CDR2 as YFSETQ. The CDR3 extends over 15 amino acids. The CDR3 spells CASSLGGERHNGYTF. The whole variable domain, remainder taken from reference TRBV5-1 and TRBJ1-2, is KAGVTQTPRYLIKTRGQQVTLSCSPISGHRSVSWYQQTPGQGLQFLFEYFSETQRNKGNFPGRFSGRQFSNSRSEMNVSTLELGDSALYLCASSLGGERHNGYTFGSGTRLTVV.

The J gene is TRBJ1-1, the V gene TRBV12-3 or TRBV12-4. The CDR3 consists of 15 residues. The CDR3 is CASSLRGSGGREAFF.

The V gene is TRBV18, the J gene TRBJ2-7. Germline CDR1 KGHSH, CDR2 LQKENI. This CDR3 contains 12 residues. This chain's CDR3 is CASSPFAGEQYF.

V usage is TRBV27 and J usage is TRBJ2-1; TCRdb proposes TRBD2, but this gene call is untestable without DNA. CDR1 is MNHEY, CDR2 SMNVEV, per germline (reference sequence). The length of the CDR3 is 14 residues. CDR3 loop: CASSSTSGRAGQFF.

The J gene is TRBJ2-1, the V gene TRBV6-5; TCRdb proposes TRBD2, but this gene call is untestable without DNA. There are 14 residues in the CDR3. CDR1 MNHEY and CDR2 SVGAGI come from the germline V gene. CDR3 sequence: CASSYDAEMGVQFF.

This chain's CDR3 is CASQHRGFYNEQFF. The chain is built from TRBV7-2 and TRBJ2-1; TCRdb designates TRBD2, a call that cannot be tested without DNA. Germline CDR1 and CDR2: SGHTA and FQGNSA. This CDR3 has 14 residues.

The chain carries TRBV20-1 and TRBJ2-1. This CDR3 comprises 11 residues. From germline, CDR1 is DFQATT and CDR2 SNEGSKA (reference sequence). CDR3 protein: CSAPDHNEQFF.

The gene calls are TRBV7-2 and TRBJ2-3; the TCRdb call, TRBD1, lacks DNA for checking. CDR3 length: 16 residues. Germline assignment: CDR1 SGHTA and CDR2 FQGNSA. CDR3 residues: CASSLVASRGGDTQYF.

The chain combines TRBV11-2 with TRBJ2-2. The CDR3 spans 16 residues. Germline V gives CDR1 SGHAT, CDR2 FQNNGV. CDR3 loop: CASSFQPQDNTGELFF. Looking up the rest from reference TRBV11-2 and TRBJ2-2 gives the full variable domain: EAGVAQSPRYKIIEKRQSVAFWCNPISGHATLYWYQQILGQGPKLLIQFQNNGVVDDSQLPKDRFSAERLKGVDSTLKIQPAKLEDSAVYLCASSFQPQDNTGELFFGEGSRLTVL.

The rearrangement joins TRBV15 to TRBJ2-1; TCRdb calls TRBD1, which cannot be checked without DNA. CDR1 and CDR2 from the germline V gene are LNHNV and YYDKDF (reference sequence). The CDR3 sequence is 17 residues long. CDR3 sequence reads: CATSAQRGERVGNEQFF.